The 7 T cell receptor beta chains in this list originate from one sample, sequenced in a study of chemoradiotherapy in HPV16-positive cancers (dated by TCRdb to the early 2020s). The method was the immunoSEQ multiplex PCR assay. The clones in this table, taken by TCRdb from immuneACCESS, are in-frame only. Not every clone is retained; where verified, under half of the shortfall comes from an unresolved V gene, and the cause of the rest is unknown. The sample table lists 20,000 to 30,000 clones, roughly 94% of them with a count of one. The top ten clones comprise 2.7% of the sample. This material was acquired from a patient who underwent chemoradiotherapy. These receptor sequences come from a human donor with HPV-associated anogenital cancer.

V is TRBV7-2 and J is TRBJ2-1; weak D call: TRBD2 (6 bases). CDR1 is SGHTA, CDR2 FQGNSA, per germline. This CDR3 comprises 16 residues. V gave up 2 bases and J gave up 2 bases, with 13 bases separating them. The CDR3 bases are TGTGCCAGCAGCTTACGACCGCCTAGCGCCTACAATGAGCAGTTCTTC. Translated: CASSLRPPSAYNEQFF.

This clone was counted once. The rearrangement joins TRBV20-1 to TRBJ2-7; a weak D match, TRBD2 (6 bases). The CDR3 runs to 11 residues. Trimming removed 5 bases at V and 3 bases at J, with 8 bases between. Germline values: CDR1 DFQATT, CDR2 SNEGSKA (reference sequence). The CDR3 DNA reads TGCAGTGCTGCCGGGAGCTACGAGCAGTACTTC. Translated: CSAAGSYEQYF.

V usage is TRBV30 and J usage is TRBJ1-2; tentative D call: TRBD1 (5 bases). There are 13 residues in the CDR3. Germline CDR1 and CDR2: GTSNPN and SVGIG (reference sequence). V lost 0 bases and J 4 bases, leaving 9 bases between the germline ends. The CDR3 DNA reads TGTGCCTGGAGTGTAAGGGGCCCCTATGGCTACACCTTC. Protein sequence: CAWSVRGPYGYTF.

The chain uses TRBV19 and TRBJ2-1; D is possibly TRBD1 or TRBD2 (6 bases each). There are 12 residues in the CDR3. With 8 bases removed from V and 10 bases from J, the gap between germline ends came to 15 bases. Germline V gives CDR1 LNHDA, CDR2 SQIVND (reference sequence). The CDR3 DNA follows: TGTGCCAGTGGGACATTGGCGGGGGAGCAGTTCTTC. It specifies CASGTLAGEQFF.

The chain has TRBV29-1 and TRBJ2-7; no clear D gene. Trimming pared 6 bases from V and 5 bases from J, leaving 23 bases between. The CDR3 covers 15 residues. Germline CDR1 and CDR2: SQVTM and ANQGSEA. CDR3 sequence: CSVSFAARSFHEQYF. In nucleotides, the CDR3 is TGCAGCGTGTCCTTTGCGGCCAGGAGTTTCCACGAGCAGTACTTC.

This chain uses TRBV9 with TRBJ1-2, with D tentatively TRBD1 (5 bases). V lost 4 bases and J 4 bases, leaving 11 bases between the germline ends. Germline V gene sequence: CDR1 SGDLS, CDR2 YYNGEE. This CDR3 spans 13 amino acids. The chain's CDR3 is CASSPRGGYGYTF. In DNA form, the CDR3 reads TGTGCCAGCAGCCCCCGGGGGGGCTATGGCTACACCTTC.

The chain has TRBV19 and TRBJ1-2; 10 bases map to TRBD1. Germline V gives CDR1 LNHDA, CDR2 SQIVND (reference sequence). This CDR3 contains 15 residues. V lost 8 bases, J lost 7 bases, and 13 bases stayed unmatched. CDR3 in DNA: TGTGCCAGTCACCGGGGACAGGGGTACACGTTTGGCTACACCTTC. Its translation is CASHRGQGYTFGYTF. Complete variable domain (other parts from reference TRBV19 and TRBJ1-2): DGGITQSPKYLFRKEGQNVTLSCEQNLNHDAMYWYRQDPGQGLRLIYYSQIVNDFQKGDIAEGYSVSREKKESFPLTVTSAQKNPTAFYLCASHRGQGYTFGYTFGSGTRLTVV.